A single sample gave rise to the 2 T cell receptor beta chains below, sequenced in a study of blood T cell repertoires in COVID-19. Only in-frame clones appear in the TCRdb table, and some are missing; sequencing was by immunoSEQ multiplex PCR. The data contain approximately 300,000 clones, around 90% of them singletons. Material: peripheral blood. The receptors shown here come from a woman aged 45 to 65 with COVID-19, enrolled during active disease.

The chain combines TRBV11-2 with TRBJ1-4; D ambiguous. CDR3 length equals 15 residues. CDR1 and CDR2 (germline): SGHAT, FQNNGV. Trimming removed 4 bases from V and 7 bases from J, with 16 bases in between. The CDR3 coding sequence is TGTGCCAGCAGCTCCGGGTCCGTGGTGGGTGAAAAACTGTTTTTT. Translated, it gives CASSSGSVVGEKLFF.

The chain combines TRBV12-3 or TRBV12-4 with TRBJ2-7, with D tentatively TRBD2 (5 bases). The CDR3 runs 13 residues. With 4 bases removed from V and 9 bases from J, the gap between germline ends came to 16 bases. CDR3 in DNA: TGTGCCAGCAGTTCCACAGCCCTGGCGGGGCAGTACTTC. Protein sequence: CASSSTALAGQYF.